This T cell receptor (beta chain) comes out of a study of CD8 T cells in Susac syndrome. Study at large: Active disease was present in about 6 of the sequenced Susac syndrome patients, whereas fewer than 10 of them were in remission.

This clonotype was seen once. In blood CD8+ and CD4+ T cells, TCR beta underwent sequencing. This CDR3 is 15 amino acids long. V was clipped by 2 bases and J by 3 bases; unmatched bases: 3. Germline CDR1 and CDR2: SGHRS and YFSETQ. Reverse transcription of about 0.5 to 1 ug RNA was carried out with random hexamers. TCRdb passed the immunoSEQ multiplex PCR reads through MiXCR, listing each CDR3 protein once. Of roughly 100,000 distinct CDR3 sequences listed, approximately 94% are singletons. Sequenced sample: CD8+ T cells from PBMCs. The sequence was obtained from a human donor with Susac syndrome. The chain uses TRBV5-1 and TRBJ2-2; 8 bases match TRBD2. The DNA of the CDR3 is TGCGCCAGCAGCTTAAAGGGACTAGACACCGGGGAGCTGTTTTTT. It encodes CASSLKGLDTGELFF.